Each of the 13 T cell receptor beta chains below was sequenced from the same sample in a study of regulatory T cells in long-lasting Graves disease. To make TCR beta libraries, researchers used iRepertoire HTBI primers and Arm-PCR of CDR3 regions. TCRdb re-analysed the multiplex PCR reads in MiXCR, keeping a single row per CDR3 protein. The table includes around 450,000 distinct CDR3 sequences, 15% to 20% detected once. Noted time point: newly diagnosed GD, antithyroid drugs for less than 3 months. PBMCs were the source of the RNA used for TCR sequencing. These data are also associated with another study on T cells in Graves' hyperthyroidism and ophthalmopathy.

The sample was peripheral blood mononuclear cells (PBMCs), taken at new diagnosis, from a patient treated with antithyroid drugs. Receptors originate from a man aged 40-49 years with Graves disease.

The sample holds many counts of this clonotype. The rearrangement joins TRBV28 to TRBJ1-1; D is uncertain. V lost 5 bases and J 7 bases, leaving 17 bases between the germline ends. The CDR3 extends over 14 amino acids. Germline CDR1 MDHEN, CDR2 SYDVKM. The CDR3 DNA reads TGTGCCAGCAGTCCCCCTAAAGGGCTGGATGAAGCTTTCTTT. This sequence encodes CASSPPKGLDEAFF.

This clonotype occurred many times. The rearrangement links TRBV13 to TRBJ2-7; unclear D gene. V lost 2 bases to trimming and J lost 5 bases, with 7 bases between them. The CDR3 has 12 residues. Germline-derived CDR1 and CDR2 are PRHDT and FYEKMQ (reference sequence). The CDR3 DNA reads TGTGCCAGCAGCTTACAAAGCGACGAGCAGTACTTC. It codes for CASSLQSDEQYF.

This clonotype was recorded many times. The chain carries TRBV13 and TRBJ2-5; D ambiguous. Germline V lookup: CDR1 PRHDT, CDR2 FYEKMQ (reference sequence). V shed 4 bases and J shed 3 bases, with 12 bases lying between them. The CDR3 is 14 residues long. The CDR3 sequence is CASSSLTGKETQYF. The CDR3 bases are TGTGCCAGCAGCTCCCTGACCGGAAAAGAGACCCAGTACTTC.

This clonotype was counted at least ten times. CDR3 in DNA: TGTGCCATCGCACGGACAGGGGGGAACACTGAAGCTTTCTTT. This codes for CAIARTGGNTEAFF. The chain uses TRBV10-3 and TRBJ1-1, with 10 positions matching TRBD1. CDR1 and CDR2 (germline): ENHRY, SYGVKD. This CDR3 has 14 residues. V was pared by 8 bases and J by 1 base, with 4 bases of the junction left unmatched.

V gene TRBV15 combines with J gene TRBJ2-5; 7 nucleotides align to TRBD2. Germline trimming cut 0 bases from V and 2 bases from J; bases unmatched to any gene: 6. CDR1 and CDR2 from the germline V gene are LNHNV and YYDKDF (reference sequence). The CDR3 is made up of 16 amino acids. The CDR3 DNA reads as TGTGCCACCAGCAGAGATCCCGCTAGCGGACAAGAGACCCAGTACTTC. Protein product: CATSRDPASGQETQYF. Using reference TRBV15 and TRBJ2-5 for the parts outside the CDR3, the full variable domain is DAMVIQNPRYQVTQFGKPVTLSCSQTLNHNVMYWYQQKSSQAPKLLFHYYDKDFNNEADTPDNFQSRRPNTSFCFLDIRSPGLGDTAMYLCATSRDPASGQETQYFGPGTRLLVL.

This clonotype was seen only a few times. The chain joins TRBV20-1 to TRBJ2-1, with TRBD2 identical over 16 bases. V lost 7 bases to trimming and J lost 0 bases; unmatched junction nucleotides: 9. Germline lookup yields CDR1 DFQATT and CDR2 SNEGSKA (reference sequence). The CDR3 consists of 18 residues. In DNA, the CDR3 is TGCAGTGTACCGCCGGGACTAGCGGGAGGGAGCTCCTACAATGAGCAGTTCTTC. Protein: CSVPPGLAGGSSYNEQFF.

This clonotype was picked up many times. The CDR3 loop reads CASSPVGNHEQYF. For the CDR3, the DNA is TGTGCCAGCTCACCAGTAGGGAACCACGAGCAGTACTTC. The chain links TRBV18 to TRBJ2-7; no clear D gene. V was pared by 2 bases and J by 5 bases, with 10 bases between. The CDR3 totals 13 residues. CDR1 and CDR2 from the germline V gene are KGHSH and LQKENI.

This clonotype has ten or more counts. The chain combines TRBV28 with TRBJ2-1, with 12 bases identical to TRBD1. Germline assignment: CDR1 MDHEN and CDR2 SYDVKM. This CDR3 comprises 17 residues. Losses at the gene ends were 5 bases for V and 10 bases for J; bases not matched to a gene: 15. CDR3 DNA sequence: TGTGCCAGCAGTGACCTTTCCCGGGACAGGGGGCGAGGGGAGCAGTTCTTC. Its protein is CASSDLSRDRGRGEQFF.

This clonotype was seen at least ten times. The V and J genes are TRBV10-2 and TRBJ2-5; TRBD1 matches 7 bases. J gave up 2 bases and V 6 bases, and 6 bases lay outside the gene matches. The CDR3 has 14 amino acids. Germline assignment: CDR1 WSHSY and CDR2 SAAADI. CDR3 DNA sequence: TGCGCCAGCAGAGTCGGGACAGCACAAGAGACCCAGTACTTC. Its protein is CASRVGTAQETQYF.

Many counts were recorded for this clonotype. The chain couples TRBV5-1 to TRBJ2-7; TRBD1 might be the D (5 bases). Looked up from germline, CDR1 is SGHRS and CDR2 is YFSETQ. Trimming pared 1 base from V and 4 bases from J, leaving 12 bases between. This CDR3 is built from 14 residues. CDR3 residues: CASSLNQGIYEQYF. The CDR3 DNA sequence: TGCGCCAGCAGCTTGAACCAGGGAATTTACGAGCAGTACTTC.

This clonotype was observed a few times. V gene TRBV12-5 combines with J gene TRBJ2-7; 7 bases align to TRBD2. J gave up 2 bases and V 1 base, and 8 bases lay outside the gene matches. The germline gives CDR1 LGHNT, CDR2 FRNRAP. The CDR3 runs 16 residues. The DNA for the CDR3 is TGTGCTAGTGGTTTGGCGTCCACGGGAGGACCCTACGAGCAGTACTTC. Its translation: CASGLASTGGPYEQYF. Complete variable domain (other parts from reference TRBV12-5 and TRBJ2-7): DARVTQTPRHKVTEMGQEVTMRCQPILGHNTVFWYRQTMMQGLELLAYFRNRAPLDDSGMPKDRFSAEMPDATLATLKIQPSEPRDSAVYFCASGLASTGGPYEQYFGPGTRLTVT.

This sequence joins TRBV12-3 or TRBV12-4 and TRBJ1-1, with TRBD1 matching 9 bases. V gave up 6 bases and J gave up 0 bases; unmatched junction bases: 5. This CDR3 comprises 15 residues. Here the CDR3 DNA reads TGTGCCAGCAGCGACAGGGGGTCTATGAACACTGAAGCTTTCTTT. Translated: CASSDRGSMNTEAFF.

In its sample, this clonotype was seen a few times. The rearrangement uses TRBV29-1 and TRBJ2-7; no reliable D call. Germline CDR1 SQVTM, CDR2 ANQGSEA. The CDR3 loop spans 12 amino acids. Trimming stripped 4 bases from V and 1 base from J, with 8 bases between. CDR3 coding DNA: TGCAGCGTTGTCCTGGATTCCTACGAGCAGTACTTC. Translated, it gives CSVVLDSYEQYF.